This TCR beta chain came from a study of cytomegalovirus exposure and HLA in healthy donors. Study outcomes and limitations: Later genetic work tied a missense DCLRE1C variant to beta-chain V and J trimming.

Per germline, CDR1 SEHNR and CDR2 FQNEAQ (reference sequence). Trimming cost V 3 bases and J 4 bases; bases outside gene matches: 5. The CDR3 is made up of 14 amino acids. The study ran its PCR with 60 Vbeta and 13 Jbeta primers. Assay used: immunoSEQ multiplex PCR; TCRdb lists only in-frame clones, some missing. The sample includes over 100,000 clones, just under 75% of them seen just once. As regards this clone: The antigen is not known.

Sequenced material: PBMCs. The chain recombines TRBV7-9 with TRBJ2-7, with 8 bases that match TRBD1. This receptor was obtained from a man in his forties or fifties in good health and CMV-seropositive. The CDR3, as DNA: TGTGCCAGCAGCTTGGCAGGGGGCGGATACGAGCAGTACTTC. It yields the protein CASSLAGGGYEQYF.